The clone carrying this T cell receptor (beta chain) was observed a few times. A junction boundary mismatches the germline segment, possibly from a read error. Germline-derived CDR1 and CDR2 are SGHRS and YFSETQ. This CDR3 comprises 15 residues. In TCRdb, the RT-PCR reads were re-called with MiXCR into one record per CDR3 protein. The sample lists almost 700,000 distinct CDR3 sequences, 14% occurring once. The chain uses TRBV5-1 and TRBJ2-1, with 13 bases identical to TRBD2. Source material: memory CD4+ T cells from blood. This TCR derives from a female donor in good health, serving as a healthy control. CDR3 nucleotides: TGTGCCAGCAGCCTACTAGCGGGAGGGCTGAATGAGCAGTTCTTC. This codes for CASSLLAGGLNEQFF.